Following are 13 T cell receptor beta chains from one sample sequenced in a study of control samples from healthy donors and cancer patients. Generated by immunoSEQ multiplex PCR, the TCRdb table keeps only in-frame clones and is missing some. Across about 200,000 clones, the top ten clones capture roughly 2% of the sample. Source material: blood. The receptors stem from a woman aged 25 to 45 in good health.

This sequence joins TRBV19 and TRBJ2-2; no firm D call. V was pared by 5 bases and J by 7 bases, with 17 bases between. Per germline, CDR1 LNHDA and CDR2 SQIVND (reference sequence). The CDR3 runs to 15 residues. Here the CDR3 reads CASSSGVTVSGELFF. The CDR3 DNA is TGTGCCAGTAGTTCCGGAGTGACGGTAAGCGGGGAGCTGTTTTTT. Looking up the rest from reference TRBV19 and TRBJ2-2 gives the full variable domain: DGGITQSPKYLFRKEGQNVTLSCEQNLNHDAMYWYRQDPGQGLRLIYYSQIVNDFQKGDIAEGYSVSREKKESFPLTVTSAQKNPTAFYLCASSSGVTVSGELFFGEGSRLTVL.

The V gene is TRBV10-3, the J gene TRBJ2-2, with 8 bases that match TRBD1. The junction had 13 bases not matched to a gene; V was cut back by 6 bases and J by 10 bases. This CDR3 has 15 amino acids. CDR1 is ENHRY and CDR2 is SYGVKD in the germline V gene. The CDR3 bases are TGTGCCATCAGCTCACAGGGGGATCCGTGGGTGGAGCTGTTTTTT. Its translation is CAISSQGDPWVELFF.

The chain has TRBV9 and TRBJ1-1; 7 bases are a match to TRBD1. The CDR3 is 16 residues long. Looked up from germline, CDR1 is SGDLS and CDR2 is YYNGEE. V shed 4 bases, J shed 0 bases, and the junction held 9 bases outside the gene matches. DNA of the CDR3: TGTGCCAGCAGCTTTGGGACAGAAACTATGAACACTGAAGCTTTCTTT. Protein sequence: CASSFGTETMNTEAFF.

This chain links TRBV6-5 with TRBJ1-1, with TRBD1 identical over 7 bases. The CDR3 spans 12 residues. Germline-derived CDR1 and CDR2 are MNHEY and SVGAGI. J was trimmed by 10 bases and V by 4 bases; bases with no gene match: 6. The CDR3 nucleotides are TGTGCCAGCAGTTTAGACAGGGTCAGAGCTTTCTTT. Translated: CASSLDRVRAFF.

V gene TRBV10-2 combines with J gene TRBJ1-1, with D possibly being TRBD1 (5 bases). CDR1 is WSHSY and CDR2 is SAAADI in the germline V gene. V was clipped by 0 bases and J by 5 bases, with 7 bases between them. This CDR3 contains 13 residues. CDR3 sequence reads: CASSESGGTEAFF. The CDR3 DNA reads TGCGCCAGCAGTGAGTCGGGGGGGACTGAAGCTTTCTTT.

The J gene is TRBJ1-5, the V gene TRBV4-1; 9 nucleotides line up with TRBD1. The CDR3 spans 15 residues. Germline lookup yields CDR1 MGHRA and CDR2 YSYEKL. The junction had 5 bases not matched to a gene; V was cut back by 1 base and J by 7 bases. As DNA, the CDR3 is TGCGCCAGCAGCCAAGGGACAGGGGAGGGACAGCCCCAGCATTTT. Its protein product is CASSQGTGEGQPQHF.

This chain links TRBV6-4 with TRBJ2-7, with D tentatively TRBD2 (5 bases). CDR1 and CDR2 (germline): MRHNA, SNTAGT. CDR3 length: 10 amino acids. V lost 11 bases and J 0 bases, leaving 5 bases between the germline ends. CDR3 nucleotide sequence: TGTGCCGGGAGCTCCTACGAGCAGTACTTC. It codes for CAGSSYEQYF.

This chain joins TRBV7-9 and TRBJ1-2; D call uncertain. This CDR3 region has 14 residues. V lost 3 bases and J lost 0, with 8 bases in between. Germline V gene sequence: CDR1 SEHNR, CDR2 FQNEAQ (reference sequence). Here the CDR3 DNA reads TGTGCCAGCAGCTTCGGCTCAGCTAACTATGGCTACACCTTC. As protein: CASSFGSANYGYTF.

The chain has TRBV9 and TRBJ2-3, with 9 nucleotides matching TRBD2. V shed 0 bases, J shed 1 base, and the junction held 3 bases outside the gene matches. Germline loops: CDR1 SGDLS, CDR2 YYNGEE. The CDR3 consists of 16 residues. The CDR3 DNA is TGTGCCAGCAGCGTAGTGTCTAGCGGGGGCACAGATACGCAGTATTTT. Protein: CASSVVSSGGTDTQYF.

The CDR3 nucleotides read TGTGCCAGCAGTTACGGACCGGGGAATGGCTACACCTTC. Protein sequence: CASSYGPGNGYTF. J is TRBJ1-2 and V is TRBV6-5, with D unresolved. V was pared by 2 bases and J by 6 bases, with 10 bases between. This CDR3 spans 13 amino acids. The V gene's germline CDR1 is MNHEY and CDR2 SVGAGI.

The chain's CDR3 is CASSYLVAYEQYF. The CDR3 DNA follows: TGTGCCAGCAGTTATTTGGTCGCCTACGAGCAGTACTTC. This sequence joins TRBV6-5 and TRBJ2-7; D is ambiguous. Between the trimmed V and J ends, which lost 3 bases and 2 bases, there was a span of 8 bases. This CDR3 spans 13 amino acids. The germline V gene encodes CDR1 MNHEY and CDR2 SVGAGI.

This chain links TRBV11-2 with TRBJ1-2; unclear D gene. The V gene lost 2 bases and the J gene lost 5 bases, with 12 bases spanning the gap. This CDR3 has 14 residues. CDR1 and CDR2 (germline): SGHAT, FQNNGV. The CDR3 sequence: CASSLTIRGYGYTF. The CDR3 nucleotides are TGTGCCAGCAGCTTAACGATAAGAGGTTATGGCTACACCTTC.

This chain connects TRBV5-1 to TRBJ2-7, with 9 bases identical to TRBD1. After removal of 4 bases from V and 2 bases from J, the junction contained 4 bases not matched to a gene. This CDR3 contains 14 residues. In germline, CDR1 is SGHRS, CDR2 YFSETQ. CDR3 region: CASSVDRGPYEQYF. Here the CDR3 DNA reads TGCGCCAGCAGCGTGGACAGGGGTCCCTACGAGCAGTACTTC.